This T cell receptor (beta chain) was captured by sequencing in a study of T cells in localized non-small cell lung cancer. Germline lookup yields CDR1 KGHSH and CDR2 LQKENI. V dropped 2 bases and J dropped 5 bases, with 2 bases sitting between them. The CDR3 sequence is 11 residues long. Profiled with immunoSEQ multiplex PCR; TCRdb holds only in-frame clones, not every one. The sample records about 40,000 clones, under 90% being singletons. The sequence derives from a male donor at least 60 years old with stage II lung adenocarcinoma. V usage is TRBV18 and J usage is TRBJ2-3; no clear D gene. The source material was peripheral blood mononuclear cells, sampled before any cancer treatment. Here the CDR3 reads CASSPIDTQYF. In DNA, the CDR3 is TGTGCCAGCTCACCAATAGATACGCAGTATTTT.